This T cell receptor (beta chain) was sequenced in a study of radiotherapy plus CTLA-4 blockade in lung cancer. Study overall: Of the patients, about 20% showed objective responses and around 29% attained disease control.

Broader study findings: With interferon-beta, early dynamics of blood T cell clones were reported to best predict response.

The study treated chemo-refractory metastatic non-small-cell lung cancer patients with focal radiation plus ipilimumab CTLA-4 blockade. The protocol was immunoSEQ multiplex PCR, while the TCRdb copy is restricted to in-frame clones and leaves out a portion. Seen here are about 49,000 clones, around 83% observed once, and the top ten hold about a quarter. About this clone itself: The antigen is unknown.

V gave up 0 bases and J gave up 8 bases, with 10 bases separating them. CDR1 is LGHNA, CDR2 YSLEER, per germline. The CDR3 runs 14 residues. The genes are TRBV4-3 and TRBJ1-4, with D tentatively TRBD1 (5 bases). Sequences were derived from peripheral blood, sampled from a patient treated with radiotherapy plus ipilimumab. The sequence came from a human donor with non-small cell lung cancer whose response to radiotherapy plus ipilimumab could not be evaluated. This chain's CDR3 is CASSQEGKGEKLFF. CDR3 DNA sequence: TGCGCCAGCAGCCAAGAGGGGAAGGGGGAAAAACTGTTTTTT.